Detailed here is one T cell receptor beta chain. TCRdb ran MiXCR on the RT-PCR reads and lists one entry per CDR3 protein. The sample lists over 20,000 distinct CDR3 sequences; around four fifths were seen once. The entry originates in a study of yellow fever vaccine responses in identical twins. This CDR3 comprises 15 residues. The J segment lost 0 bases and the V segment lost 4 bases, leaving 2 bases of the junction unmatched. Germline V CDR1 and CDR2: SGHRS, YFSETQ. The source material was T cells from blood (PBMCs), unsorted or a sorted subset (not recorded which), sampled before or after yellow fever vaccination (not recorded which). The TCR originated in a woman aged 18-30 years who received the yellow fever vaccine. V is TRBV5-1 and J is TRBJ2-2; the match to TRBD1 covers 8 bases. DNA of the CDR3: TGCGCCAGCAGCGCAGGGGGCGCGAACACCGGGGAGCTGTTTTTT. It yields the protein CASSAGGANTGELFF. Drawing the rest from reference TRBV5-1 and TRBJ2-2, the complete variable domain is KAGVTQTPRYLIKTRGQQVTLSCSPISGHRSVSWYQQTPGQGLQFLFEYFSETQRNKGNFPGRFSGRQFSNSRSEMNVSTLELGDSALYLCASSAGGANTGELFFGEGSRLTVL.